The rows below give T cell receptor beta chains drawn from one sample of a study of lymphopenia after photon versus proton radiotherapy. Data came from immunoSEQ multiplex PCR; TCRdb stores just in-frame clones and leaves some out. Of some 76,000 clones listed, less than 95% are singletons. The starting material was peripheral blood, obtained from a patient treated with photon-based radiotherapy. Source of these receptors: a middle-aged woman with cholangiocarcinoma. The conserved cysteine and the conserved F or W are not part of the CDR3 here. Each record gives: clone size, V gene, J gene, CDR3 protein. Clone sizes are given selectively: once, few, many, or a class where the clone is expanded.

-,TRBV7-9,TRBJ2-5,ASSIRAGTSGGETQY
once,TRBV5-1,TRBJ2-3,ASSFTDTQY
-,TRBV27,TRBJ1-2,ASSLSKVRGASYGYT
-,TRBV5-4,TRBJ1-1,ASSSAGGLRAF
-,TRBV28,TRBJ2-1,ASSLRVSGRVVQF
-,TRBV7-2,TRBJ1-1,ASSLDKGRVRTEAF
-,TRBV30,TRBJ1-3,AWLERSGNTIY
-,TRBV14,TRBJ2-1,ASSQDPAGFSEQF
-,TRBV11-2,TRBJ1-2,ASSLGTESYGYT
-,TRBV7-9,TRBJ2-7,ASSPPTSSSYEQY
-,TRBV9,TRBJ1-2,ASSPSAATGYT
-,TRBV30,TRBJ2-3,AWATRGSIDTQY
-,TRBV29-1,TRBJ1-1,SVEGAATEAF
-,TRBV7-2,TRBJ1-4,ASSFPGQGELF
-,TRBV19,TRBJ1-3,ASSISGNTIY
-,TRBV19,TRBJ2-3,ASSVLATDTQY
-,TRBV18,TRBJ2-1,ASSGTDNEQF
few,TRBV9,TRBJ1-1,ASAIPRGLGNTEAF
-,TRBV15,TRBJ2-1,ATSRGQGYNEQF
-,TRBV6-1,TRBJ1-3,ASSGLVGRITGNTIY
-,TRBV5-1,TRBJ1-6,ASSPRGQDNSPLH
once,TRBV5-1,TRBJ2-7,ASDYAGEQY
once,TRBV18,TRBJ1-6,ASSPGEGSPLH
-,TRBV5-6,TRBJ1-5,ASSRTGGLHQPQH
-,TRBV6-1,TRBJ1-6,ASNPGGSGNSPLH
-,TRBV13,TRBJ1-3,ASSQNGWDTTFSGNTIY
-,TRBV6-1,TRBJ1-2,AVGQTNYGYT
-,TRBV7-9,TRBJ2-4,ASSRSGTVKNIQY
-,TRBV28,TRBJ1-1,ASSFPPWKGGEDTEAF
-,TRBV15,TRBJ1-5,ATSREGAGQPQH
-,TRBV10-2,TRBJ1-1,ASRQVNTEAF
-,TRBV6-1,TRBJ2-7,ASSEAQKRSYEQY
-,TRBV10-3,TRBJ1-4,AISLGGTNEKLF
-,TRBV9,TRBJ1-1,ASSVVGGTNTEAF
-,TRBV30,TRBJ2-2,AWRLSGSYTGELF
-,TRBV5-6,TRBJ2-7,ASSLLTRGMREQY
-,TRBV6-1,TRBJ1-2,ASRTGWDYGYT
-,TRBV5-1,TRBJ1-5,ASSCDRTCQPQH
-,TRBV5-1,TRBJ1-3,ASSSKPGRENTIY
-,TRBV18,TRBJ1-5,ASSPGGDQPQH
-,TRBV5-1,TRBJ1-4,ASSFGYPNEKLF
-,TRBV7-2,TRBJ2-7,ASSLTLDEQY
-,TRBV5-4,TRBJ2-7,ASSLAGGPKDEQY
-,TRBV6-1,TRBJ1-1,ASSEQDRVGVTEAF
-,TRBV27,TRBJ1-6,ASSYDRGSSYNSPLH
-,TRBV29-1,TRBJ2-5,SVISGTGKLETQY
-,TRBV6-5,TRBJ1-2,ASSYDEKLNYGYT
-,TRBV27,TRBJ1-1,ASILPDIQIGTEAF
-,TRBV7-9,TRBJ2-7,ASSSPTSGRQTYEQY
-,TRBV7-9,TRBJ1-1,ASSLGRGPNTEAF
-,TRBV7-9,TRBJ2-7,ASSLAGQGDEQY